The sequence of this T cell receptor beta chain was determined in a study of cytotoxic CD8 clonotypes in ibrutinib-treated CLL. Study overall: Treatment had run for a median about 11 months, range 6 to 36, when response samples were taken.

Per germline, CDR1 MNHNY and CDR2 SVGAGI (reference sequence). This CDR3 region has 13 residues. Trimming pared 7 bases from V and 3 bases from J, leaving 12 bases between. Assay: immunoSEQ multiplex PCR; the TCRdb copy retains only in-frame clones and omits some. The sample has over 200,000 clones; more than 75% are singletons. The rearrangement links TRBV6-6 to TRBJ1-1; D possibly corresponds to TRBD1 (5 bases). The source was PBMCs, collected after 12 months of ibrutinib treatment. The source of this sequence is a human donor with chronic lymphocytic leukemia. The CDR3 region has the DNA TGTGCCAGCACCACGCAGGGAGACACTGAAGCTTTCTTT. It specifies CASTTQGDTEAFF.